This T cell receptor beta chain was captured by sequencing in a study of shared clonotypes between healthy human individuals. After removal of 3 bases from V and 0 bases from J, the junction contained 3 bases not matched to a gene. CDR1 is LNHDA, CDR2 SQIVND, per germline (reference sequence). The CDR3 is made up of 16 amino acids. Some clones are missing from TCRdb's copy, which holds only in-frame ones; the method was immunoSEQ multiplex PCR. The table lists 600,000 to 700,000 clones, around four fifths of them singletons. The chain employs TRBV19 and TRBJ2-7; 12 bases are shared with TRBD2. The receptor was derived from a woman between 25 and 40 years old in good health. Material for sequencing was memory CD4+ T cells sorted from blood. Subset indicated: CD45RA-negative fraction. The CDR3 coding sequence is TGTGCCAGTAGTATGGAGACTAGCGGGGGCTCCTACGAGCAGTACTTC. It codes for CASSMETSGGSYEQYF.